This T cell receptor (beta chain) was recorded in a study of blood T cell repertoires in COVID-19. Study overall: Acute and convalescent COVID-19 samples came from the United States, Italy and Spain. The cDNA or gDNA used as material had been derived from T cells, B-cell-depleted T cells, or PBMCs.

In the original workflow: Estimated nucleated cell counts came from reference gene primer amplification. Data came from immunoSEQ multiplex PCR; TCRdb stores just in-frame clones and leaves some out. D and trimming were read from the DNA, whereas the V and J calls and clone size are those reported in that table. The profile shows 30,000 or so clones, almost 85% of them singletons. The CDR3 has 15 amino acids. Trimming cost V 3 bases and J 0 bases; bases outside gene matches: 4. Germline V gene sequence: CDR1 MRHNA, CDR2 SNTAGT. The sequenced material came from peripheral blood. This clonotype was obtained from a man of 80 years or more with active COVID-19. The J gene is TRBJ2-5, the V gene TRBV6-4, with TRBD2 matching over 7 bases. The CDR3, as DNA: TGTGCCAGCAGTGAGGCTAGCGGAGACCAAGAGACCCAGTACTTC. It specifies CASSEASGDQETQYF.